The clone carrying this T cell receptor (beta chain) was seen a few times. Antigen: not known. Primers included in the PCR were 60 Vbeta and 13 Jbeta primers. TCRdb's table, derived via immunoSEQ multiplex PCR, lists solely in-frame clones and lacks some. The sample holds some 250,000 clones; roughly 82% are singletons and the top ten take over 5%. This sample was included in a study of cytomegalovirus exposure and HLA in healthy donors. About the research overall: As released early, the data held some 80 million unique TCRs from HLA-typed donors. Study-wide findings and caveats: Some V segments, including TRBV6-2 and TRBV6-3, were excluded as indistinguishable.

Germline CDR1 is SGHDT and CDR2 is YYEEEE. This CDR3 comprises 15 residues. V lost 1 base and J lost 3; bases outside the gene matches: 7. This chain connects TRBV5-6 to TRBJ2-7, with TRBD1 identical over 7 bases. The sample taken for sequencing was PBMCs. The origin of this receptor is a woman aged 40 to 55 in good health and CMV-seropositive. As DNA, the CDR3 is TGTGCCAGCAGCTTGACAGGGGCACTATACTACGAGCAGTACTTC. This encodes CASSLTGALYYEQYF.